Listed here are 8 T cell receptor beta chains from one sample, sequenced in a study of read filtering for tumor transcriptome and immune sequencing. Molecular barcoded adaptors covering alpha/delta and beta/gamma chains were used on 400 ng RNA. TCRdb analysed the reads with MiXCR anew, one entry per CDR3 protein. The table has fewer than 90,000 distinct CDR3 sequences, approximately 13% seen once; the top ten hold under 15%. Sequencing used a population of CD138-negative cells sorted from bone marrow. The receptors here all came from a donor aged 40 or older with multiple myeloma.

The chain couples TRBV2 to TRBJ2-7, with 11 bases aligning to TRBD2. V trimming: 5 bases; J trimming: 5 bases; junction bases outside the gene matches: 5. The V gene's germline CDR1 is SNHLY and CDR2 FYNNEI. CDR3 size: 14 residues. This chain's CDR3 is CASSRVTSGDEQYF. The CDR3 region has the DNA TGTGCCAGCAGTAGGGTGACTAGCGGGGACGAGCAGTACTTC. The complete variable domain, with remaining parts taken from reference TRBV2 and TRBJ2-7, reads EPEVTQTPSHQVTQMGQEVILRCVPISNHLYFYWYRQILGQKVEFLVSFYNNEISEKSEIFDDQFSVERPDGSNFTLKIRSTKLEDSAMYFCASSRVTSGDEQYFGPGTRLTVT.

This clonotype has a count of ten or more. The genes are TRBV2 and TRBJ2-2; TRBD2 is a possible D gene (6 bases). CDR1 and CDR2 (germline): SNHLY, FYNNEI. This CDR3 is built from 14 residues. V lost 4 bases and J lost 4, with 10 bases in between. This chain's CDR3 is CASSVETSTGELFF. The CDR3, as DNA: TGTGCCAGCAGTGTGGAGACTAGCACCGGGGAGCTGTTTTTT. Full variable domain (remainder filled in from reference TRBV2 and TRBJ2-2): EPEVTQTPSHQVTQMGQEVILRCVPISNHLYFYWYRQILGQKVEFLVSFYNNEISEKSEIFDDQFSVERPDGSNFTLKIRSTKLEDSAMYFCASSVETSTGELFFGEGSRLTVL.

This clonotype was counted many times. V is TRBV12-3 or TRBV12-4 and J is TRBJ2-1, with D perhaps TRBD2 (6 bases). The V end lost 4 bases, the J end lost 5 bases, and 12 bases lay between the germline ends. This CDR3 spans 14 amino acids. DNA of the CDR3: TGTGCCAGCAGTTGGGCCAGGACTAACAATGAGCAGTTCTTC. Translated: CASSWARTNNEQFF.

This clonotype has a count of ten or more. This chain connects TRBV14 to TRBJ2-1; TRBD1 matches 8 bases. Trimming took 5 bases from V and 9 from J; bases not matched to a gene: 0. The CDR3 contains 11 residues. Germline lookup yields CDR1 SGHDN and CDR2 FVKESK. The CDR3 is CASSTGGEQFF. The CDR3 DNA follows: TGTGCCAGCAGCACAGGGGGTGAGCAGTTCTTC.

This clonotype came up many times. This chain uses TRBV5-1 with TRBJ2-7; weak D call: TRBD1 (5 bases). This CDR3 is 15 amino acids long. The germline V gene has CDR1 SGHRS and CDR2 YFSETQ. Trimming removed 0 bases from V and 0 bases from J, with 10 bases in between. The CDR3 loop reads CASSLDDSRSYEQYF. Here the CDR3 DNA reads TGCGCCAGCAGCTTGGATGACAGCCGCTCCTACGAGCAGTACTTC.

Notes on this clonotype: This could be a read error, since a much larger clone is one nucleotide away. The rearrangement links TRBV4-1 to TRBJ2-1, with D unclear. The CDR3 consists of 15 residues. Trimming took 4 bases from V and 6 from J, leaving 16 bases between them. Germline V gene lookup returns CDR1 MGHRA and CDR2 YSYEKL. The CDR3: CASSPLEMGANEQFF. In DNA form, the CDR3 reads TGCGCCAGCAGCCCCCTAGAGATGGGTGCCAATGAGCAGTTCTTC.

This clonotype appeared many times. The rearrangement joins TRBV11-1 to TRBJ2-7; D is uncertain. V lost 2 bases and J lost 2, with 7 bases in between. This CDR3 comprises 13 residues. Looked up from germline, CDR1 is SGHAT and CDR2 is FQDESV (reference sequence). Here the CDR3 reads CASSLSPTYEQYF. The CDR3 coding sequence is TGTGCCAGCAGCTTAAGCCCCACCTACGAGCAGTACTTC.

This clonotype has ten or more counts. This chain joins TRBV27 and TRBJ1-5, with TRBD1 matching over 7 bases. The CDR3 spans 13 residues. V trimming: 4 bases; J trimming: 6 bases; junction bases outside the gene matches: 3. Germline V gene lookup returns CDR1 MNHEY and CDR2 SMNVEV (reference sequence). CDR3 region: CASSSNRGQPQHF. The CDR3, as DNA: TGTGCCAGCAGTTCCAACAGGGGTCAGCCCCAGCATTTT.